The 8 T cell receptor beta chains reported below all come from one sample, sequenced in a study of spatial heterogeneity in lung cancer. TCRdb reanalysed the 5' RACE reads using MiXCR and keeps one entry per CDR3 protein. The sample shows tens of thousands of distinct CDR3 sequences, over 4.5% of them seen only once. The time point: sample taken at primary tumor resection. Specimen: PBMCs, collected at surgery. These receptors were collected from a male donor with early-stage non-small cell lung cancer.

This clonotype was recorded at least ten times. The chain carries TRBV5-1 and TRBJ2-6; D tentatively reads TRBD1 or TRBD2 (6 bases each). Trimming took 5 bases from V and 3 from J, leaving 24 bases between them. There are 19 residues in the CDR3. Per the germline V gene, CDR1 is SGHRS and CDR2 is YFSETQ. Written as DNA, the CDR3 is TGCGCCAGCAGTCGTCGTTTAAATCCGGGGGCGATTGGGGCCAACGTCCTGACTTTC. Its protein is CASSRRLNPGAIGANVLTF.

This clonotype was observed at least ten times. This chain uses TRBV20-1 with TRBJ2-2; 15 positions agree with TRBD2. The CDR3 runs 18 residues. From germline, CDR1 is DFQATT and CDR2 SNEGSKA (reference sequence). Trimming removed 0 bases from V and 6 bases from J; junction bases left unmatched: 8. The CDR3 region is CSARDQGTSGRSAGELFF. CDR3 bases: TGCAGTGCTAGAGATCAAGGGACTAGCGGGAGGTCTGCCGGGGAGCTGTTTTTT.

This clonotype was seen many times. This chain links TRBV5-1 with TRBJ1-4, with 7 bases aligning to TRBD1. CDR1 is SGHRS, CDR2 YFSETQ, per germline. After removal of 7 bases from V and 3 bases from J, the junction contained 15 bases not matched to a gene. The CDR3 runs 17 residues. The CDR3 DNA sequence: TGCGCCAGCCGCTGGGGGTCAGGGGGTACCTCTAATGAAAAACTGTTTTTT. Residues: CASRWGSGGTSNEKLFF.

This clonotype occurred many times. This rearrangement joins TRBV6-1 to TRBJ2-2; TRBD1 aligns across 9 bases. CDR1 and CDR2 from the germline V gene are MNHNS and SASEGT. V was clipped by 7 bases and J by 4 bases; unmatched bases: 7. The CDR3 is made up of 15 amino acids. The DNA for the CDR3 is TGTGCCAGCATTACCGGGACAGGGATCACCGGGGAGCTGTTTTTT. Translated, it gives CASITGTGITGELFF.

This clonotype appeared many times. This chain joins TRBV20-1 and TRBJ2-7; 9 bases match TRBD2. Germline lookup yields CDR1 DFQATT and CDR2 SNEGSKA (reference sequence). The CDR3 loop spans 15 amino acids. Trimming took 6 bases from V and 6 from J; bases not matched to a gene: 15. The CDR3 is CSAGGAAGGGPEQYF. Written as DNA, the CDR3 is TGCAGTGCAGGGGGTGCAGCGGGAGGTGGTCCCGAGCAGTACTTC.

The chain joins TRBV20-1 to TRBJ1-1, with 9 nucleotides matching TRBD1. CDR1 DFQATT and CDR2 SNEGSKA come from the germline V gene (reference sequence). This CDR3 contains 14 residues. Unmatched junction bases numbered 8, after V lost 5 bases and J lost 4 bases. The CDR3 coding sequence is TGCAGTGCTTGGGGACAGGGTTTTTTCACTGAAGCTTTCTTT. Its translation: CSAWGQGFFTEAFF.

J is TRBJ2-7 and V is TRBV20-1; maybe TRBD2 (7 bases). Germline V gene data show CDR1 as DFQATT and CDR2 as SNEGSKA (reference sequence). Trimming removed 6 bases at V and 0 bases at J, with 18 bases between. This CDR3 has 15 residues. CDR3 coding DNA: TGCAGTGCCCACGGAGCGGGACACAGCTCCTACGAGCAGTACTTC. It is translated as CSAHGAGHSSYEQYF.

The sample holds many counts of this clonotype. The J gene is TRBJ2-2, the V gene TRBV6-1; D gene ambiguous. The CDR3 has 14 amino acids. The germline V and J ends were trimmed by 7 bases and 5 bases, with 14 bases remaining between them. Germline CDR1 is MNHNS and CDR2 is SASEGT. The CDR3 here is CASTYSVRTGELFF. The CDR3 nucleotides read TGTGCCAGCACTTATTCAGTTAGGACCGGGGAGCTGTTTTTT.